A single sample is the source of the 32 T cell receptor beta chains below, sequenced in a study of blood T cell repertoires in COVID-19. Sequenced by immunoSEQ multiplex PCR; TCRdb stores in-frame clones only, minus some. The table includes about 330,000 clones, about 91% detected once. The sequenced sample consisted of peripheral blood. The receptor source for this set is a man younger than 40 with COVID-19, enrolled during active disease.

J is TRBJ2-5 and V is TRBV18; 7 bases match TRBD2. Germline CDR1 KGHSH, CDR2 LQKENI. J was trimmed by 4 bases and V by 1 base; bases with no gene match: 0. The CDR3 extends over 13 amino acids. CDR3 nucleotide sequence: TGTGCCAGCTCACCACAGCGGGGAGAGACCCAGTACTTC. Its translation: CASSPQRGETQYF.

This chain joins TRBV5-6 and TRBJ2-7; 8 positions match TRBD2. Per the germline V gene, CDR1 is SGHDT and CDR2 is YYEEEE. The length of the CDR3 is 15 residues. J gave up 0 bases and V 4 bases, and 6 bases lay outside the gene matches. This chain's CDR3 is CASSREGHSSYEQYF. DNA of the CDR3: TGTGCCAGCAGCCGGGAGGGACATTCCTCCTACGAGCAGTACTTC. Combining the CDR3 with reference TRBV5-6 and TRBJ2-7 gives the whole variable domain DAGVTQSPTHLIKTRGQQVTLRCSPKSGHDTVSWYQQALGQGPQFIFQYYEEEERQRGNFPDRFSGHQFPNYSSELNVNALLLGDSALYLCASSREGHSSYEQYFGPGTRLTVT.

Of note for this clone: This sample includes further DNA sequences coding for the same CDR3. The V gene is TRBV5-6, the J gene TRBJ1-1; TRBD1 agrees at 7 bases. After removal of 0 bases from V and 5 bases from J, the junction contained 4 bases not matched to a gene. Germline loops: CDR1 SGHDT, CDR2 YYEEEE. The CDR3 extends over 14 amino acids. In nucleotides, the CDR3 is TGTGCCAGCAGCTTGGCCAGGGGGAGGACTGAAGCTTTCTTT. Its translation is CASSLARGRTEAFF.

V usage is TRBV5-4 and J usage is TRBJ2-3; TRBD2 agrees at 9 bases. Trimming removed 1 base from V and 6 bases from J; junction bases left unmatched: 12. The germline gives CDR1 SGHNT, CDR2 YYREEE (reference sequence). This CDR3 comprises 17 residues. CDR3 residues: CASSLKAGGLSSDTQYF. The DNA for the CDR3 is TGTGCCAGCAGCTTGAAGGCGGGAGGGCTTTCCAGTGATACGCAGTATTTT.

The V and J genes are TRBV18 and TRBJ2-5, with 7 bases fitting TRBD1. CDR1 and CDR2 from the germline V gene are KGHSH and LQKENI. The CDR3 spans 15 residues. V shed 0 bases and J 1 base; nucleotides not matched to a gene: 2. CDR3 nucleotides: TGTGCCAGCTCACCACCGGGACAGCCCCAAGAGACCCAGTACTTC. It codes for CASSPPGQPQETQYF.

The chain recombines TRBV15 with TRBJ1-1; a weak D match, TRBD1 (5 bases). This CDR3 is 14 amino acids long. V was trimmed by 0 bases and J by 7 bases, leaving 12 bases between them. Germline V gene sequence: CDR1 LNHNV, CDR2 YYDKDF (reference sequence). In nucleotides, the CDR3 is TGTGCCACCAGCAGAGATTTGGGGCAGTATGAAGCTTTCTTT. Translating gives CATSRDLGQYEAFF. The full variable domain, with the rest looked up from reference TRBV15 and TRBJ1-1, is DAMVIQNPRYQVTQFGKPVTLSCSQTLNHNVMYWYQQKSSQAPKLLFHYYDKDFNNEADTPDNFQSRRPNTSFCFLDIRSPGLGDTAMYLCATSRDLGQYEAFFGQGTRLTVV.

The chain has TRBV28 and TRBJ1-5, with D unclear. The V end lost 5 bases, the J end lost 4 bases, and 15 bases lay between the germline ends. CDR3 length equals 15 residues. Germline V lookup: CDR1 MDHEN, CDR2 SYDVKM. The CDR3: CASSPTMRVNQPQHF. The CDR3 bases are TGTGCCAGCAGTCCTACTATGAGGGTAAATCAGCCCCAGCATTTT.

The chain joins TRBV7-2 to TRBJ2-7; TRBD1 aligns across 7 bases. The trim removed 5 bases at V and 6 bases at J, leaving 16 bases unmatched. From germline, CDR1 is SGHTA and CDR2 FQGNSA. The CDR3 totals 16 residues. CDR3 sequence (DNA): TGTGCCAGCAGCGCCGCCGGGACAGTCCAGCTTAGCGAGCAGTACTTC. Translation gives CASSAAGTVQLSEQYF.

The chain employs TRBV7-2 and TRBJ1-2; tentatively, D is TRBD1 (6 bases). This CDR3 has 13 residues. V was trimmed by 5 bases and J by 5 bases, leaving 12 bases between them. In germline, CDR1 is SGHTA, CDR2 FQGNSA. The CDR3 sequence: CASSEGQRYGYTF. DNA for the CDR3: TGTGCCAGCAGCGAAGGACAGAGGTATGGCTACACCTTC.

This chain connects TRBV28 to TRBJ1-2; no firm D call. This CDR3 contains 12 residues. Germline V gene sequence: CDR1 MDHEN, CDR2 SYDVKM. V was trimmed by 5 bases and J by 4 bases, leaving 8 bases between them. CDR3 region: CASSKGGYGYTF. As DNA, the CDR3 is TGTGCCAGCAGTAAGGGAGGCTATGGCTACACCTTC.

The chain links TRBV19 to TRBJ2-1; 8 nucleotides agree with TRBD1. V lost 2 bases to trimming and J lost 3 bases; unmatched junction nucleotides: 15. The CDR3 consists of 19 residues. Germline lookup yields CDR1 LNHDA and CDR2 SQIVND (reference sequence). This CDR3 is CASSIFLQWDRFYYNEQFF. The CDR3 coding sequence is TGTGCCAGTAGTATATTCCTTCAATGGGACAGGTTTTACTACAATGAGCAGTTCTTC.

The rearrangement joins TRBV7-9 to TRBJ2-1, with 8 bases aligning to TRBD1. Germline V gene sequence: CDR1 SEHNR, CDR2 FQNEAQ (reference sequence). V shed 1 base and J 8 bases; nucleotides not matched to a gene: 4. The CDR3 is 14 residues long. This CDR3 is CASSLVDRVDEQFF. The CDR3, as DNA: TGTGCCAGCAGCTTAGTGGACAGGGTGGATGAGCAGTTCTTC.

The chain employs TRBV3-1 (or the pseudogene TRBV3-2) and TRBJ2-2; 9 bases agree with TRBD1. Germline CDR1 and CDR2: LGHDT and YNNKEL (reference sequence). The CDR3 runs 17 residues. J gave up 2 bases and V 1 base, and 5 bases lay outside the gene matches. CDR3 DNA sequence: TGTGCCAGCAGCCAAGGTTGGGACAGGGAAAACACCGGGGAGCTGTTTTTT. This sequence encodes CASSQGWDRENTGELFF.

The CDR3 reads CASSFGSAGTEAFF. CDR3 nucleotide sequence: TGCGCCAGCAGCTTCGGATCGGCGGGCACTGAAGCTTTCTTT. This chain uses TRBV5-1 with TRBJ1-1; D is unresolved. This CDR3 has 14 residues. Germline CDR1 SGHRS, CDR2 YFSETQ. Trimming took 2 bases from V and 4 from J, leaving 12 bases between them.

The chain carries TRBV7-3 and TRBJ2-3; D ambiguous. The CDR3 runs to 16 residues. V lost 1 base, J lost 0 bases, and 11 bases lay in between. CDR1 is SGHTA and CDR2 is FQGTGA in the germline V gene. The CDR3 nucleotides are TGTGCCAGCAGCTTAAGTCCGACACACAGCACAGATACGCAGTATTTT. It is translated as CASSLSPTHSTDTQYF.

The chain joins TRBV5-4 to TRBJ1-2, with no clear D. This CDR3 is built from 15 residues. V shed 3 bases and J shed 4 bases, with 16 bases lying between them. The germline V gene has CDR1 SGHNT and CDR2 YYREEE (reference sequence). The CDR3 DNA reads TGTGCCAGCAGCTCCGGGAGCACCATTATCTATGGCTACACCTTC. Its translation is CASSSGSTIIYGYTF.

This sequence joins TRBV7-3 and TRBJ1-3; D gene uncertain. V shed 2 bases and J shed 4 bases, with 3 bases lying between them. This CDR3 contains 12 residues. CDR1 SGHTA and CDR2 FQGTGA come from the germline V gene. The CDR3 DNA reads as TGTGCCAGCAGCTTAGGCGGAAACACCATATATTTT. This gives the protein CASSLGGNTIYF.

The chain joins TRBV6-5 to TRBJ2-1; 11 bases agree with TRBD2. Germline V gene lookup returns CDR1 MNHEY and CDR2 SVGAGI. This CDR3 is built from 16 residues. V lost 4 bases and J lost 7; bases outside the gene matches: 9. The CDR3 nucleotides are TGTGCCAGCAGTTCTCTCATTAGCGGGGGGGCTAATGAGCAGTTCTTC. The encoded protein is CASSSLISGGANEQFF.

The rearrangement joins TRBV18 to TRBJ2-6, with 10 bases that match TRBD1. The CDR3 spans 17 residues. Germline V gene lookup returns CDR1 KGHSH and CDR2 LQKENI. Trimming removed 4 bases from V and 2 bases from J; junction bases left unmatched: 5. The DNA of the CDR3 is TGTGCCAGCTCACTGTGGACAGGGGGGACTGGGGCCAACGTCCTGACTTTC. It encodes CASSLWTGGTGANVLTF.

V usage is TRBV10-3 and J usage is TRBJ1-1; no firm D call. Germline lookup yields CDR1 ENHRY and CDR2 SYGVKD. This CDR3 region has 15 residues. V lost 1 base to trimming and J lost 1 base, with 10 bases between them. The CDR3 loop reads CAISEFGGANTEAFF. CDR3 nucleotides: TGTGCCATCAGTGAGTTTGGAGGTGCGAACACTGAAGCTTTCTTT.

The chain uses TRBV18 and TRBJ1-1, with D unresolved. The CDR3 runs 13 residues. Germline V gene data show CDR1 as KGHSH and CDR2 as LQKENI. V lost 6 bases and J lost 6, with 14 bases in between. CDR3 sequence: CASSLDYFAEAFF. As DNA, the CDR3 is TGTGCCAGCTCCCTCGACTATTTCGCTGAAGCTTTCTTT. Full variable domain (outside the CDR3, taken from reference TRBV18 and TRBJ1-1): NAGVMQNPRHLVRRRGQEARLRCSPMKGHSHVYWYRQLPEEGLKFMVYLQKENIIDESGMPKERFSAEFPKEGPSILRIQQVVRGDSAAYFCASSLDYFAEAFFGQGTRLTVV.

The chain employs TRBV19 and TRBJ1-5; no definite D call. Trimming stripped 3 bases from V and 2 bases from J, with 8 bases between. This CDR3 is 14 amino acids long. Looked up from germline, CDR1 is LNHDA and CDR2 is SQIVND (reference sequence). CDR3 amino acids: CASSILARNQPQHF. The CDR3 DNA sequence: TGTGCCAGTAGTATCTTAGCGCGCAATCAGCCCCAGCATTTT.

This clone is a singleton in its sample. This CDR3 reads CATSDPGSEDGQYF. The CDR3 region has the DNA TGTGCCACCAGTGATCCCGGGTCGGAGGATGGGCAGTACTTC. The gene calls are TRBV24-1 and TRBJ2-7; a possible D gene is TRBD2 (5 bases). The CDR3 consists of 14 residues. Trimming left V 3 bases short and J 9 bases short, with 17 bases between. From germline, CDR1 is KGHDR and CDR2 SFDVKD.

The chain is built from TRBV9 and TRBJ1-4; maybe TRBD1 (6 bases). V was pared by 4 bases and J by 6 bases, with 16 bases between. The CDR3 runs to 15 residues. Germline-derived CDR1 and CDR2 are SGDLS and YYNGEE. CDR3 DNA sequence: TGTGCCAGCAGCTCCGGTGGGGGCGTAGATGAAAAACTGTTTTTT. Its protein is CASSSGGGVDEKLFF.

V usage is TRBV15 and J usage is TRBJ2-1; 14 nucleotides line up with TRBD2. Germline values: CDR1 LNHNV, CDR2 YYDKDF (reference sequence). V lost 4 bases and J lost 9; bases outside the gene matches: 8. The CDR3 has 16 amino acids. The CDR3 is CATSTRLAGGPGEQFF. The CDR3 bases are TGTGCCACCAGCACTCGACTAGCGGGGGGGCCGGGTGAGCAGTTCTTC. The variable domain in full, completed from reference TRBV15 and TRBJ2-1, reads DAMVIQNPRYQVTQFGKPVTLSCSQTLNHNVMYWYQQKSSQAPKLLFHYYDKDFNNEADTPDNFQSRRPNTSFCFLDIRSPGLGDTAMYLCATSTRLAGGPGEQFFGPGTRLTVL.

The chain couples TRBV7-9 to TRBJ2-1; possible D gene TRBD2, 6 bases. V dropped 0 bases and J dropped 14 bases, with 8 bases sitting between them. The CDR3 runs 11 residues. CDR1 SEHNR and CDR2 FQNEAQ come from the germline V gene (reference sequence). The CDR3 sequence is CASSLAREEFF. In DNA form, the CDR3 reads TGTGCCAGCAGCTTAGCCAGGGAGGAGTTCTTC.

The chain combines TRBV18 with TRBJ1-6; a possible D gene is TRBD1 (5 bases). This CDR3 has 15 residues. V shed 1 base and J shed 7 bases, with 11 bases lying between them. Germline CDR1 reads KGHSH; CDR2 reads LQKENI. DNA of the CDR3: TGTGCCAGCTCACCACGAGAAGACAGAAATTCACCCCTCCACTTT. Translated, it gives CASSPREDRNSPLHF.

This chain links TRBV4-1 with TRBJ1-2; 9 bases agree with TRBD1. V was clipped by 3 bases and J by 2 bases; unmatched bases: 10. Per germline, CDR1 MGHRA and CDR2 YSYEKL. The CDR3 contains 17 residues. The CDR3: CASSQVGTGRWNYGYTF. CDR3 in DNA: TGCGCCAGCAGCCAGGTAGGGACAGGGCGGTGGAACTATGGCTACACCTTC.

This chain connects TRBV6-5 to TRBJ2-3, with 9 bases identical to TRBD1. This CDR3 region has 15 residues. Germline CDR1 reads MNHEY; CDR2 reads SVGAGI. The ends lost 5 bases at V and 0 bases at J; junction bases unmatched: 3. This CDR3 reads CASSIQGASTDTQYF. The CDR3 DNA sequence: TGTGCCAGCAGTATACAGGGGGCTAGCACAGATACGCAGTATTTT.

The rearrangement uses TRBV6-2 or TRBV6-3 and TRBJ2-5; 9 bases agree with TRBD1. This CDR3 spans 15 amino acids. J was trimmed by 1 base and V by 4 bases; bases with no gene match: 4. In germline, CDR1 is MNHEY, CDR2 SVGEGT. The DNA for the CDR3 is TGTGCCAGCAGTTCCGCACAGGGGGCCCAAGAGACCCAGTACTTC. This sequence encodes CASSSAQGAQETQYF.

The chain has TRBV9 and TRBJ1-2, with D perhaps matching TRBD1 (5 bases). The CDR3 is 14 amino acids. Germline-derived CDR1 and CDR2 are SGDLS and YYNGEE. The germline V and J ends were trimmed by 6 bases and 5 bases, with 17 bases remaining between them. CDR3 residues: CASMGTAGLYGYTF. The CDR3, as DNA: TGTGCCAGCATGGGGACCGCGGGGCTTTATGGCTACACCTTC.

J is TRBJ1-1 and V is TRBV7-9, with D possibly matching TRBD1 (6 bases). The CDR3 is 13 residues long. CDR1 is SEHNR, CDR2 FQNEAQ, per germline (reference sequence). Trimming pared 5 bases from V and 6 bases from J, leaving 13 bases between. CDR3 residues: CASSGTMGPEAFF. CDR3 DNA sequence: TGTGCCAGCAGCGGGACAATGGGGCCTGAAGCTTTCTTT.